This TCR beta chain was recovered during a study of T cell repertoires in cytomegalovirus infection. CDR3 size: 15 residues. The V gene's germline CDR1 is MDHEN and CDR2 SYDVKM. The V segment lost 7 bases and the J segment 4 bases; nucleotides outside the gene matches: 10. The study's findings and limits: HLA-C-restricted CMV clonotypes gave the most frequent clonotype in two of eight donors.

One entry per CDR3 protein results from TCRdb running MiXCR on the reads. The profile shows about 190,000 distinct CDR3 sequences, less than 9.5% of them singletons. This clonotype was detected ten times or more. Its antigen is not known. This receptor was obtained from a human donor in good health (CMV status not recorded). Some clones in this sample may be carry-over from other donors' samples. Sequences were obtained from PBMCs. The J gene is TRBJ1-2, the V gene TRBV28; 9 bases are a match to TRBD1. This CDR3 reads CASTYNWDRVYGYTF. The CDR3 DNA reads TGTGCCAGCACATACAATTGGGACAGGGTCTATGGCTACACCTTC.